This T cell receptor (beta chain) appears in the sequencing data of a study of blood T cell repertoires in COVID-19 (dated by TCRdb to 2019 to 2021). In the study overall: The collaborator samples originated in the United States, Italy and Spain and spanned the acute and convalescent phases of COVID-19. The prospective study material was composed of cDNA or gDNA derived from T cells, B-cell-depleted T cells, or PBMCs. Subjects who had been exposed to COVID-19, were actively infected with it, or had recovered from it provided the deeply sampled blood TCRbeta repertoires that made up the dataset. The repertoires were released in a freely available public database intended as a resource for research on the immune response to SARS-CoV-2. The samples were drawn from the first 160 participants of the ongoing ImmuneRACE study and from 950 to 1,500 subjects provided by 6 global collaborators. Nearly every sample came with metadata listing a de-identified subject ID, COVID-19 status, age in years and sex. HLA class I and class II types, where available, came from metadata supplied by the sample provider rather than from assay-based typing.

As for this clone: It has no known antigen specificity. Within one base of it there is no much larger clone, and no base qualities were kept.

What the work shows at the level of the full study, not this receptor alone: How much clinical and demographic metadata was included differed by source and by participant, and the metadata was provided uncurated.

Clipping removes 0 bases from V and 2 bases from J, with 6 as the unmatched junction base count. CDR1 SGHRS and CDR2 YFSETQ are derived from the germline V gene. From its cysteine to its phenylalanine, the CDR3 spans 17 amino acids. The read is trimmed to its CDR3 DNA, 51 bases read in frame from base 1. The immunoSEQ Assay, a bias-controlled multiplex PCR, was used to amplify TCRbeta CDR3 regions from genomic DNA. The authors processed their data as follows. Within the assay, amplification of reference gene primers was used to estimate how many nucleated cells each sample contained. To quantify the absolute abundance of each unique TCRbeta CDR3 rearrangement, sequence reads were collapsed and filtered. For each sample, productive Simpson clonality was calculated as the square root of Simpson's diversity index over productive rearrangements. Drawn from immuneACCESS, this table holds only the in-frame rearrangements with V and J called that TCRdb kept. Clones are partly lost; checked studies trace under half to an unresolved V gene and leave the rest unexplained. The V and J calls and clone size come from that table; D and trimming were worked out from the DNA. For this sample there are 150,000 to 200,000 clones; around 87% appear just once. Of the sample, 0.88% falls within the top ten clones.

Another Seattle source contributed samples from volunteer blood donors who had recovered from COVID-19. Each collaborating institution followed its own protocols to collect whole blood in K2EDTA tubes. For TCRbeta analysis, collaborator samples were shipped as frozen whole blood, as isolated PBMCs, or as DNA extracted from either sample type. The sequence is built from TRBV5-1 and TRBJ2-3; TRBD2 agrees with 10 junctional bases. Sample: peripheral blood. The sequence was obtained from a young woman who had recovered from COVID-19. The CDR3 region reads CASSLGASGGYTDTQYF. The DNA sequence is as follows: TGCGCCAGCAGCTTGGGGGCTAGCGGGGGTTACACAGATACGCAGTATTTT.